Below, 2 T cell receptor beta chains from the same sample are listed, as sequenced in a study of tumor and adjacent non-tumor tissue in lung cancer. The template was RNA from unsorted bulk tissue. Distant lung tissue was collected more than 3 cm away from the tumor edge. A modified ARM-PCR protocol with three rounds of nested PCR amplified TCRbeta. One entry per CDR3 protein results from TCRdb running MiXCR on the multiplex PCR reads. The sample includes some 73,000 distinct CDR3 sequences, 65% to 85% of them seen just once. The sample taken for sequencing was distant non-tumor lung tissue. The receptors stem from a man aged 60 to 75 with non-small cell lung cancer.

The chain combines TRBV20-1 with TRBJ2-7; D is perhaps TRBD2 (5 bases). Germline CDR1 DFQATT, CDR2 SNEGSKA (reference sequence). This CDR3 has 13 residues. V was trimmed by 8 bases and J by 12 bases, leaving 26 bases between them. CDR3 nucleotides: TGCAGTACGTACGCAGCTAGCTCCTACGAGTTGTACTTC. Its translation is CSTYAASSYELYF.

The V gene is TRBV11-2, the J gene TRBJ1-3, with D possibly matching TRBD1 (5 bases). The germline gives CDR1 SGHAT, CDR2 FQNNGV. V was clipped by 1 base and J by 4 bases, with 11 bases between them. This CDR3 is built from 15 residues. The CDR3 coding sequence is TGTGCCAGCAGCTTAGGGGGCGACCCCGGAAACACCATATATTTT. Its protein is CASSLGGDPGNTIYF.